This TCR beta chain was found in a study of early T cells in non-severe SARS-CoV-2 infection (dated by TCRdb to the early 2020s). About the investigation overall: Because TCR sequencing relied on bulk RNA taken from unsorted whole blood, pairing of alpha and beta chains was not possible. Broader findings and caveats from the paper: VDJdb matching was skewed toward anti-spike CD8 responses and likely underestimated virus-specific expansions, missing private and CD4 specificities.

Unmatched junction bases come to 8, with V trimmed by 4 bases and J by 10 bases. Counted from cysteine to phenylalanine, this CDR3 has 14 amino acids. Just CDR3 DNA is preserved here, 42 bases in frame from base 1. In the germline V gene, CDR1 corresponds to SGHRS and CDR2 to YFSETQ. Preparation of the library involved 5' RACE. Sequencing was performed on a NextSeq 500. To correct for sequencing error and PCR bias, the TCR library protocol tagged individual cDNA molecules with unique molecular identifiers. Both TCR alpha and beta chains were sequenced, and tight co-correlation was observed between alpha and beta sequence abundances in each sample. The published analysis was carried out like this. Decombinator V4 was used to perform V gene, J gene and CDR3 annotation of TCR sequences. Expanded TCRs were defined as changing significantly between any two time points under a Poisson model with p below 0.0001. Abundances of TCRs were expressed as counts per million after normalisation to the total number of TCRs sequenced in each sample. MAIT TCRs were defined by TRAV1-2 paired with TRAJ12, TRAJ20 or TRAJ33, and iNKT TCRs by TRAV10 paired with TRAJ18. VDJdb, accessed on 1 November 2021, was searched for TCRs annotated for CMV, EBV and SARS-CoV-2, and TCRs annotated for more than one antigen were excluded. In-frame beta chains were kept once TCRdb had trimmed the public reads at Q25 with fastp and called clones with MiXCR. Each entry merges the rows of one CDR3 protein and shows their most common DNA and genes. For this entry, the V and J calls and clone size follow TCRdb and not the study's own pipeline. This sample gives about 110,000 distinct CDR3 sequences in total; approximately 10% of them show up just once. The ten largest clones take up under 9% of the sample.

This clonotype appeared many times. Its specific antigen is unknown. It has no much larger one-base neighbor in the sample; base qualities were not kept. The study was a case-control design nested within a healthcare worker cohort in London, UK, with weekly nasopharyngeal swab PCR tests and blood sampling. Healthcare workers were enrolled in the week of the UK lockdown, from 23 to 31 March 2020, and were followed every week for up to roughly 15 weeks. Sequenced sample: whole blood. The rearranged chain carries TRBV5-1 and TRBJ2-1, with 10 middle bases fitting TRBD1. This receptor was taken from an adult who was a healthcare worker with PCR-confirmed SARS-CoV-2 infection or an uninfected control (not recorded which). The CDR3 is CASSRDRGVGEQFF. The sequenced DNA is TGCGCCAGCAGCAGGGACAGGGGAGTGGGGGAGCAGTTCTTC.